This T cell receptor (beta chain) is from a study of shared clonotypes between healthy human individuals. With regard to this clone: Its target is unknown.

Caucasian adults residing in Nashville, Tennessee made up all the donors. The method was immunoSEQ multiplex PCR; TCRdb's version includes in-frame clones alone and lacks a portion of them. The table has a few million clones, more than 80% seen once. Points from the study as a whole: The study sampled only blood, and tissue repertoires likely differ. It was the few donors that limited the genetic and exposure-history diversity represented.

The sample comprised naive CD4+ T cells sorted from blood. Noted subset: CD45RA+ positively selected. This clonotype originated in a man aged 18 to 29 in good health.

In DNA form, the CDR3 reads TGTGCCAGCAGTTACTCTAGGGGTAACTACAATGAGCAGTTCTTC. It yields the protein CASSYSRGNYNEQFF. J is TRBJ2-1 and V is TRBV6-5; D is perhaps TRBD1 (5 bases). Germline V gene lookup returns CDR1 MNHEY and CDR2 SVGAGI. The CDR3 length is 15 residues. The V end was cut by 0 bases, the J end by 3 bases, with 9 bases between.